The 31 T cell receptor beta chains below all came from one sample that was sequenced in a study of blood T cell repertoires in COVID-19. Sequencing was performed with immunoSEQ multiplex PCR; in TCRdb, only in-frame clones are kept and a portion is missing. The sample carries 45,000 to 60,000 clones, about 80% recorded once. Material for sequencing was peripheral blood. The origin of the receptors is an elderly man with COVID-19, enrolled during active disease.

The rearrangement links TRBV18 to TRBJ1-1; D unresolved. V was trimmed by 3 bases and J by 1 base, leaving 15 bases between them. Germline V gene sequence: CDR1 KGHSH, CDR2 LQKENI. The CDR3 consists of 16 residues. The CDR3 here is CASSPMFPGTNTEAFF. Here the CDR3 DNA reads TGTGCCAGCTCACCCATGTTTCCAGGTACGAACACTGAAGCTTTCTTT.

V and J are TRBV2 and TRBJ2-3; D remains unclear. V gave up 6 bases and J gave up 3 bases, with 7 bases separating them. CDR1 and CDR2 (germline): SNHLY, FYNNEI. The CDR3 is 12 amino acids. The CDR3 DNA follows: TGTGCCAGCAGGCCCGAGACAGATACGCAGTATTTT. This gives the protein CASRPETDTQYF.

By sample fraction, this clone is large. V usage is TRBV9 and J usage is TRBJ2-3; 9 bases map to TRBD2. The CDR3 length is 15 residues. V was pared by 1 base and J by 2 bases, with 2 bases of the junction left unmatched. Germline V gene data show CDR1 as SGDLS and CDR2 as YYNGEE. The CDR3 region is CASSVLAGPTDTQYF. CDR3 bases: TGTGCCAGCAGCGTACTAGCGGGGCCCACAGATACGCAGTATTTT.

The V gene is TRBV19, the J gene TRBJ1-1; D may be TRBD1 (6 bases). Germline CDR1 reads LNHDA; CDR2 reads SQIVND (reference sequence). This CDR3 has 14 amino acids. V was cut by 9 bases and J by 2 bases, with 16 bases left in between. Here the CDR3 reads CASRLDSVNTEAFF. CDR3 nucleotides: TGTGCCAGCCGCCTGGACAGCGTCAACACTGAAGCTTTCTTT.

The chain has TRBV5-1 and TRBJ2-3, with 10 bases matching TRBD1. The V gene's germline CDR1 is SGHRS and CDR2 YFSETQ. The junction had 3 bases not matched to a gene; V was cut back by 4 bases and J by 4 bases. The CDR3 is 14 residues long. CDR3 nucleotides: TGCGCCAGCAGCCTTGACAGGGGGCCAGATACGCAGTATTTT. This sequence encodes CASSLDRGPDTQYF.

The chain couples TRBV19 to TRBJ1-5, with 7 nucleotides matching TRBD1. CDR3 length: 14 residues. V lost 3 bases and J lost 4; bases outside the gene matches: 3. The V gene's germline CDR1 is LNHDA and CDR2 SQIVND (reference sequence). This CDR3 is CASSIGQENQPQHF. The CDR3 nucleotides read TGTGCCAGTAGTATCGGACAGGAGAATCAGCCCCAGCATTTT.

This chain links TRBV5-6 with TRBJ2-1, with no clear D. The CDR3 spans 14 residues. Per germline, CDR1 SGHDT and CDR2 YYEEEE. Trimming pared 0 bases from V and 3 bases from J, leaving 7 bases between. The CDR3 nucleotides read TGTGCCAGCAGCTTGGCAGGCGTCTACAATGAGCAGTTCTTC. Translating gives CASSLAGVYNEQFF. Together with reference TRBV5-6 and TRBJ2-1, the CDR3 gives the full variable domain: DAGVTQSPTHLIKTRGQQVTLRCSPKSGHDTVSWYQQALGQGPQFIFQYYEEEERQRGNFPDRFSGHQFPNYSSELNVNALLLGDSALYLCASSLAGVYNEQFFGPGTRLTVL.

Here the CDR3 reads CASLQGANYTF. The DNA for the CDR3 is TGTGCCAGCCTGCAGGGGGCCAACTACACCTTC. V usage is TRBV19 and J usage is TRBJ1-2; TRBD1 aligns across 8 bases. The CDR3 spans 11 residues. Trimming took 9 bases from V and 10 from J; bases not matched to a gene: 7. The germline V gene encodes CDR1 LNHDA and CDR2 SQIVND (reference sequence). The full variable domain, completed using reference TRBV19 and TRBJ1-2, is DGGITQSPKYLFRKEGQNVTLSCEQNLNHDAMYWYRQDPGQGLRLIYYSQIVNDFQKGDIAEGYSVSREKKESFPLTVTSAQKNPTAFYLCASLQGANYTFGSGTRLTVV.

The V call is TRBV7-3, the J call TRBJ2-3, with 8 bases lining up with TRBD2. This CDR3 is built from 15 residues. Germline V gives CDR1 SGHTA, CDR2 FQGTGA. Unmatched junction bases numbered 6, after V lost 5 bases and J lost 2 bases. The CDR3 region is CASSPGGSFTDTQYF. The CDR3, as DNA: TGTGCCAGCAGCCCGGGGGGGAGCTTCACAGATACGCAGTATTTT.

The count of this clone is one. V gene TRBV7-2 combines with J gene TRBJ2-1; 9 bases match TRBD1. The CDR3 is 16 residues long. CDR1 and CDR2 from the germline V gene are SGHTA and FQGNSA. Trimming removed 5 bases from V and 7 bases from J; junction bases left unmatched: 12. CDR3: CASSPNRDRVGNEQFF. The CDR3 nucleotides read TGTGCCAGCAGCCCGAACCGGGACAGGGTAGGGAATGAGCAGTTCTTC.

This chain uses TRBV19 with TRBJ2-1; 9 nucleotides line up with TRBD2. The CDR3 length is 15 residues. The V segment lost 5 bases and the J segment 7 bases; nucleotides outside the gene matches: 9. From germline, CDR1 is LNHDA and CDR2 SQIVND (reference sequence). The CDR3 is CASSVTPSGTNEQFF. The CDR3 nucleotides are TGTGCCAGTAGTGTCACGCCTAGCGGGACGAATGAGCAGTTCTTC.

J is TRBJ1-1 and V is TRBV19, with 7 bases that match TRBD1. The J segment lost 0 bases and the V segment lost 8 bases, leaving 9 bases of the junction unmatched. The CDR3 loop spans 15 amino acids. Germline assignment: CDR1 LNHDA and CDR2 SQIVND (reference sequence). The CDR3 spells CASLKRDSMNTEAFF. The CDR3 DNA reads TGTGCCAGTCTAAAAAGGGACAGCATGAACACTGAAGCTTTCTTT.

V usage is TRBV18 and J usage is TRBJ2-2; 10 nucleotides align to TRBD2. The CDR3 extends over 16 amino acids. Germline V gene sequence: CDR1 KGHSH, CDR2 LQKENI. Trimming at V came to 3 bases and at J to 4 bases, leaving 5 bases not matched to a gene. This CDR3 reads CASSPGLATVTGELFF. The CDR3 DNA sequence: TGTGCCAGCTCACCGGGACTAGCGACGGTCACCGGGGAGCTGTTTTTT.

The CDR3 DNA is TGTGCCAGCAGCTCTACCCAGATCAGGGCAGATACGCAGTATTTT. Protein product: CASSSTQIRADTQYF. The chain couples TRBV7-8 to TRBJ2-3; D is possibly TRBD1 (5 bases). Germline lookup yields CDR1 SGHVS and CDR2 FQNEAQ. V gave up 4 bases and J gave up 4 bases, with 15 bases separating them. The CDR3 sequence is 15 residues long.

The gene calls are TRBV7-8 and TRBJ1-3; tentative D call: TRBD1 (5 bases). The germline V gene encodes CDR1 SGHVS and CDR2 FQNEAQ. This CDR3 is 16 amino acids long. The ends were cut back, 2 bases at V and 0 bases at J, with 11 bases in the middle. DNA for the CDR3: TGTGCCAGCAGCTTAACACAGGTCTACTCTGGAAACACCATATATTTT. As protein: CASSLTQVYSGNTIYF.

V is TRBV6-5 and J is TRBJ2-1; 10 nucleotides match TRBD1. V lost 8 bases to trimming and J lost 6 bases; unmatched junction nucleotides: 7. The CDR3 runs to 14 residues. Germline V gene lookup returns CDR1 MNHEY and CDR2 SVGAGI. CDR3 sequence: CASGARTGGNEQFF. The CDR3 DNA follows: TGTGCCAGCGGGGCGAGGACAGGGGGCAATGAGCAGTTCTTC.

The chain joins TRBV19 to TRBJ2-1, with a weak D call TRBD2 (5 bases). With 3 bases removed from V and 7 bases from J, the gap between germline ends came to 16 bases. Looked up from germline, CDR1 is LNHDA and CDR2 is SQIVND (reference sequence). The CDR3 has 15 amino acids. The CDR3 DNA is TGTGCCAGTAGTATTACTAGAGCCCGCGGGAATGAGCAGTTCTTC. Translation: CASSITRARGNEQFF.

This chain connects TRBV28 to TRBJ1-6; D is ambiguous. Looked up from germline, CDR1 is MDHEN and CDR2 is SYDVKM. The CDR3 runs 15 residues. Deletions cut 3 bases from V and 14 bases from J, with 20 bases between. CDR3 sequence (DNA): TGTGCCAGCAGTTTCACCCAGGCCTACAATCTGGCCCTCCACTTT. Protein sequence: CASSFTQAYNLALHF.

DNA for the CDR3: TGCGCCAGCAGCCCCCATCGGACTAATGAAAAACTGTTTTTT. Encoded protein: CASSPHRTNEKLFF. The V call is TRBV5-1, the J call TRBJ1-4; D call uncertain. Germline CDR1 reads SGHRS; CDR2 reads YFSETQ. The CDR3 consists of 14 residues. V was cut by 4 bases and J by 2 bases, with 9 bases left in between.

This chain joins TRBV5-1 and TRBJ1-2; D remains ambiguous. Looked up from germline, CDR1 is SGHRS and CDR2 is YFSETQ. The length of the CDR3 is 14 residues. Trimming took 1 base from V and 4 from J, leaving 11 bases between them. CDR3 in DNA: TGCGCCAGCAGCTTGTCGCTGCAGGTCTATGGCTACACCTTC. This codes for CASSLSLQVYGYTF. Using reference TRBV5-1 and TRBJ1-2 for the parts outside the CDR3, the full variable domain is KAGVTQTPRYLIKTRGQQVTLSCSPISGHRSVSWYQQTPGQGLQFLFEYFSETQRNKGNFPGRFSGRQFSNSRSEMNVSTLELGDSALYLCASSLSLQVYGYTFGSGTRLTVV.

This sequence joins TRBV27 and TRBJ2-7; possibly TRBD1 for D (5 bases). Trimming took 6 bases from V and 3 from J, leaving 6 bases between them. The CDR3 sequence is 11 residues long. Germline loops: CDR1 MNHEY, CDR2 SMNVEV (reference sequence). The CDR3: CASRRGYEQYF. For the CDR3, the DNA is TGTGCCAGCAGAAGGGGCTACGAGCAGTACTTC.

This clone was seen a handful of times. The chain carries TRBV7-2 and TRBJ2-4; 7 nucleotides agree with TRBD1. The J segment lost 9 bases and the V segment lost 4 bases, leaving 15 bases of the junction unmatched. Germline-derived CDR1 and CDR2 are SGHTA and FQGNSA. This CDR3 is built from 16 residues. The chain's CDR3 is CASSYGTAYLAGIQYF. In DNA form, the CDR3 reads TGTGCCAGCAGCTACGGGACAGCCTATCTCGCCGGCATTCAGTACTTC.

The rearrangement joins TRBV19 to TRBJ1-5; 7 bases agree with TRBD1. CDR1 and CDR2 (germline): LNHDA, SQIVND (reference sequence). V dropped 5 bases and J dropped 6; count of bases not matched to a gene: 4. The CDR3 loop spans 13 amino acids. CDR3 DNA sequence: TGTGCCAGTAGTTCGGACAGGTCTCAGCCCCAGCATTTT. It yields the protein CASSSDRSQPQHF. Full variable domain (outside the CDR3, taken from reference TRBV19 and TRBJ1-5): DGGITQSPKYLFRKEGQNVTLSCEQNLNHDAMYWYRQDPGQGLRLIYYSQIVNDFQKGDIAEGYSVSREKKESFPLTVTSAQKNPTAFYLCASSSDRSQPQHFGDGTRLSIL.

V is TRBV30 and J is TRBJ2-5; a possible D gene is TRBD2 (5 bases). V lost 4 bases and J 5 bases, leaving 11 bases between the germline ends. The germline gives CDR1 GTSNPN, CDR2 SVGIG (reference sequence). This CDR3 is 12 amino acids long. CDR3 protein: CAWTPWRETQYF. As DNA, the CDR3 is TGTGCCTGGACCCCCTGGAGGGAGACCCAGTACTTC.

V usage is TRBV5-1 and J usage is TRBJ1-1; tentatively, D is TRBD1 (6 bases). The CDR3 covers 14 residues. CDR1 SGHRS and CDR2 YFSETQ come from the germline V gene. V lost 2 bases, J lost 3 bases, and 11 bases lay in between. The CDR3 sequence is CASSFVAGDTEAFF. In nucleotides, the CDR3 is TGCGCCAGCAGCTTTGTGGCAGGGGACACTGAAGCTTTCTTT.

V and J are TRBV5-1 and TRBJ2-3; TRBD2 aligns across 7 bases. With V trimmed by 0 bases and J by 5 bases, 9 bases remained unmatched. The CDR3 is 16 residues long. Per the germline V gene, CDR1 is SGHRS and CDR2 is YFSETQ. CDR3: CASSLAGGRARDTQYF. The DNA of the CDR3 is TGCGCCAGCAGCTTGGCCGGGGGGAGGGCCAGAGATACGCAGTATTTT. The full variable domain, rest sourced from reference TRBV5-1 and TRBJ2-3, is KAGVTQTPRYLIKTRGQQVTLSCSPISGHRSVSWYQQTPGQGLQFLFEYFSETQRNKGNFPGRFSGRQFSNSRSEMNVSTLELGDSALYLCASSLAGGRARDTQYFGPGTRLTVL.

CDR3 in amino acids: CASSQEEEPSATNEKLFF. The CDR3 nucleotides read TGCGCCAGCAGCCAAGAAGAGGAGCCATCTGCAACTAATGAAAAACTGTTTTTT. The rearrangement joins TRBV4-3 to TRBJ1-4; the D is unclear. CDR3 length equals 18 residues. Germline CDR1 reads LGHNA; CDR2 reads YSLEER. The V and J ends lost 0 bases and 0 bases respectively, with 14 bases between them.

V and J are TRBV7-9 and TRBJ1-4; D not resolved. Trimming took 4 bases from V and 5 from J, leaving 14 bases between them. The CDR3 is made up of 15 amino acids. Germline V gene sequence: CDR1 SEHNR, CDR2 FQNEAQ (reference sequence). The CDR3 nucleotides read TGTGCCAGCAGCTCCGACTCTTTAAACAATGAAAAACTGTTTTTT. Encoded protein: CASSSDSLNNEKLFF.

The rearrangement joins TRBV30 to TRBJ1-2; no clear D. Deletions cut 3 bases from V and 10 bases from J, with 15 bases between. Looked up from germline, CDR1 is GTSNPN and CDR2 is SVGIG (reference sequence). CDR3 length: 12 residues. CDR3: CAWSRRTVHYTF. The DNA for the CDR3 is TGTGCCTGGAGCAGACGGACTGTGCACTACACCTTC.

This sequence joins TRBV28 and TRBJ1-1, with 10 bases identical to TRBD1. This CDR3 spans 15 amino acids. J was trimmed by 3 bases and V by 8 bases; bases with no gene match: 9. Germline V gene lookup returns CDR1 MDHEN and CDR2 SYDVKM. This chain's CDR3 is CASWARDRGDTEAFF. The CDR3 DNA is TGTGCCAGCTGGGCTCGGGACAGGGGAGACACTGAAGCTTTCTTT.

This clone was detected only once. This sequence joins TRBV5-1 and TRBJ1-1, with 7 bases aligning to TRBD1. The CDR3 sequence is 13 residues long. CDR1 SGHRS and CDR2 YFSETQ come from the germline V gene. The trim removed 0 bases at V and 6 bases at J, leaving 2 bases unmatched. The CDR3 sequence: CASSLGTGAEAFF. The CDR3 DNA reads as TGCGCCAGCAGCTTGGGAACAGGGGCTGAAGCTTTCTTT.